A selection of T cell receptor beta chains follows, all from one sample in a study of T cells in Graves' hyperthyroidism and ophthalmopathy. Via MiXCR, TCRdb re-called the multiplex PCR reads, giving one row per CDR3 protein. Of hundreds of thousands of distinct CDR3 sequences in the sample, approximately 40% were seen once. Material: blood. These receptors all stem from a man between 18 and 29 years old with Graves' hyperthyroidism. The CDR3 runs from the conserved cysteine through the conserved F or W. D genes are given only for firm matches. Rows may omit the clone size; those that give it use once, few, many or a size class.

v_call	d_call	j_call	clone_size	cdr3_aa	cdr3_nt
TRBV6-5	-	TRBJ1-1	-	CATFPDTKNTEAFF	TGTGCCACCTTTCCGGACACTAAGAACACTGAAGCTTTCTTT
TRBV7-2	TRBD2	TRBJ2-2	many	CASSYQSSGNTGELFF	TGTGCCAGCAGCTATCAGTCTAGCGGCAACACCGGGGAGCTGTTTTTT
TRBV20-1	-	TRBJ1-1	-	CSARRGGRAFF	TGCAGTGCTAGACGGGGGGGCAGGGCTTTCTTT
TRBV7-6	TRBD2	TRBJ2-2	-	CASSLGAGGQNTGELFF	TGTGCCAGCAGCTTAGGAGCGGGAGGGCAGAACACCGGGGAGCTGTTTTTT
TRBV7-9	TRBD1	TRBJ2-7	-	CASSSHTGTGIYEQYF	TGTGCCAGCAGCTCCCATACCGGGACAGGGATCTACGAGCAGTACTTC
TRBV7-9	-	TRBJ2-6	-	CASSSPRGAQTGANVLTF	TGTGCCAGCAGCTCCCCTCGGGGGGCTCAGACTGGGGCCAACGTCCTGACTTTC
TRBV7-9	-	TRBJ1-6	many	CASTPPVQGDSPLHF	TGTGCCAGCACCCCTCCTGTGCAGGGAGATTCACCCCTCCACTTT
TRBV10-3	-	TRBJ1-1	-	CAISESLLALRGRNTEAFF	TGTGCCATCAGTGAGTCGTTGTTGGCCCTGCGGGGCAGGAACACTGAAGCTTTCTTT
TRBV7-6	-	TRBJ2-7	-	CASSLTRTHEQYF	TGTGCCAGCAGCTTAACTAGAACCCACGAGCAGTACTTC
TRBV7-2	-	TRBJ1-5	many	CASSLVLSNQPQHF	TGTGCCAGCAGCTTAGTGCTTAGTAATCAGCCCCAGCATTTT
TRBV10-2	-	TRBJ2-7	many	CASTPSTLYEQYF	TGCGCCAGCACCCCCTCTACCCTCTACGAGCAGTACTTC
TRBV2	-	TRBJ2-7	-	CASSHGRFSPDRAYEQYF	TGTGCCAGCTCACACGGGAGGTTCTCCCCGGACAGGGCCTACGAGCAGTACTTC
TRBV6-5	-	TRBJ2-7	-	CASSYAATWGEQYF	TGTGCCAGCAGTTACGCCGCGACTTGGGGAGAGCAGTACTTC
TRBV7-2	-	TRBJ1-1	few	CASSREGQRTEAFF	TGTGCCAGCAGCAGAGAGGGGCAGAGGACTGAAGCTTTCTTT